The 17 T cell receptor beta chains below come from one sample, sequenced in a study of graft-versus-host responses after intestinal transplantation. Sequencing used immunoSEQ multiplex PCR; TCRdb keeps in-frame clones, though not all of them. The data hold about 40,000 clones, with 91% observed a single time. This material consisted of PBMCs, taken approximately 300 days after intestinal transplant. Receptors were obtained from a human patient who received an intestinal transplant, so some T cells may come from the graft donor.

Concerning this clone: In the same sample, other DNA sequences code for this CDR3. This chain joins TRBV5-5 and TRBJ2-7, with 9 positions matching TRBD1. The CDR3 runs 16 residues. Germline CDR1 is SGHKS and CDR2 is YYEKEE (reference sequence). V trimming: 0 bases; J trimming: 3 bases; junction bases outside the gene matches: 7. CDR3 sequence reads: CASSLGWGTGIYEQYF. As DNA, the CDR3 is TGTGCCAGCAGCTTGGGGTGGGGGACAGGGATCTACGAGCAGTACTTC.

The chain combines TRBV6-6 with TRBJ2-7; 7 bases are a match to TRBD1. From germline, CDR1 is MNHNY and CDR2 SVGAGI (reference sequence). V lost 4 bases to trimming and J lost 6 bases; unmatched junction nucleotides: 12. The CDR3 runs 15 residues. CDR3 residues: CASSLQGTQGGEQYF. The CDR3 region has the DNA TGTGCCAGCAGTTTACAGGGGACCCAGGGCGGCGAGCAGTACTTC.

This CDR3 is CASREQGAAYTEAFF. The CDR3 nucleotides are TGTGCCAGCAGGGAACAGGGGGCGGCCTACACTGAAGCTTTCTTT. This rearrangement joins TRBV28 to TRBJ1-1, with TRBD1 identical over 9 bases. The CDR3 length is 15 residues. With V trimmed by 6 bases and J by 3 bases, 8 bases remained unmatched. CDR1 is MDHEN and CDR2 is SYDVKM in the germline V gene.

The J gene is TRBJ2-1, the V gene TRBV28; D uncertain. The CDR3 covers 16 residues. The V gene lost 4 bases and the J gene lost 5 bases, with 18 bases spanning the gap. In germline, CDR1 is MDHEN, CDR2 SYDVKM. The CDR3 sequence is CASSSSGRQQNNEQFF. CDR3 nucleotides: TGTGCCAGCAGTTCTTCCGGCAGGCAGCAAAACAATGAGCAGTTCTTC.

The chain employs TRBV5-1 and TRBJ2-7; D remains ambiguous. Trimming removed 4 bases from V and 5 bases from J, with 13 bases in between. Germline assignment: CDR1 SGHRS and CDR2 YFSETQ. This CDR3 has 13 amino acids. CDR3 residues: CASSLERRDEQYF. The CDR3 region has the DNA TGCGCCAGCAGCCTGGAAAGGCGCGACGAGCAGTACTTC.

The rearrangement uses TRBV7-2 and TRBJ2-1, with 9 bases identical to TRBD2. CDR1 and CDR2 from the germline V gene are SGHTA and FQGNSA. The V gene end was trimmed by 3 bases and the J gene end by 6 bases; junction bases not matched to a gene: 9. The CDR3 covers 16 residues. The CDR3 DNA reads TGTGCCAGCAGCTTTGTTACGGGACTAGCTTCCAATGAGCAGTTCTTC. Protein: CASSFVTGLASNEQFF.

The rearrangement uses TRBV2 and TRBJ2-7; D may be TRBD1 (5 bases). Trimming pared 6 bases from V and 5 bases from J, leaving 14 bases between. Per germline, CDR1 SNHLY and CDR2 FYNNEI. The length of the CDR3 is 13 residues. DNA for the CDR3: TGTGCCAGCAGGTTAGGGCCCAGGGACGAGCAGTACTTC. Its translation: CASRLGPRDEQYF.

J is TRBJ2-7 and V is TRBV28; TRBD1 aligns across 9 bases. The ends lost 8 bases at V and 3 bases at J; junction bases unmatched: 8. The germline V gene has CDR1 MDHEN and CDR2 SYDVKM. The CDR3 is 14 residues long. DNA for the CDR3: TGTGCCAGCTGTGTGGGACAGGGCCTCTACGAGCAGTACTTC. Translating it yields CASCVGQGLYEQYF.

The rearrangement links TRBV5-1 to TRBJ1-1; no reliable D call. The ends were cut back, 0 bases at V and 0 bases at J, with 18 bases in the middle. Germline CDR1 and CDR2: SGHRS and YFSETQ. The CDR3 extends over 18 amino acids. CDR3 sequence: CASSLEAGGLLMNTEAFF. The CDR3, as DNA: TGCGCCAGCAGCTTGGAGGCCGGAGGGCTCCTCATGAACACTGAAGCTTTCTTT.

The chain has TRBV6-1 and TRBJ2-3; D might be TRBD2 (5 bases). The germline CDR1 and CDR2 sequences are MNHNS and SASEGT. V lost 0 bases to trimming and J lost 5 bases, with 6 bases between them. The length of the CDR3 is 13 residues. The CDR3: CASSEAGVDTQYF. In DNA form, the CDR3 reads TGTGCCAGCAGTGAAGCGGGAGTAGATACGCAGTATTTT.

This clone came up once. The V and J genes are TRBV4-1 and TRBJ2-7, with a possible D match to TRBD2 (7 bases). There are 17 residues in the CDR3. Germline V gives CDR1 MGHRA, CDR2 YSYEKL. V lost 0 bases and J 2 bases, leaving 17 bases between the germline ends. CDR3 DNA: TGCGCCAGCAGCCAAGATCATAGAGGGGGGGACACCTACGAGCAGTACTTC. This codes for CASSQDHRGGDTYEQYF.

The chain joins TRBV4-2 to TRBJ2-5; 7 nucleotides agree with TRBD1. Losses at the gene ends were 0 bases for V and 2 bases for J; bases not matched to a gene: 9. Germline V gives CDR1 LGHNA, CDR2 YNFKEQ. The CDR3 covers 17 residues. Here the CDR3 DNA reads TGTGCCAGCAGCCAAGAACAGGACAGGATCAGACAAGAGACCCAGTACTTC. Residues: CASSQEQDRIRQETQYF.

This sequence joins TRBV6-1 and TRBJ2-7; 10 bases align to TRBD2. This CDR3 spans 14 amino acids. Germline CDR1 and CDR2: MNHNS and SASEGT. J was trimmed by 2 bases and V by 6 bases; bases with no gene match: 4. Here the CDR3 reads CASRRSGGAYEQYF. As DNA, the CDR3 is TGTGCCAGCAGACGAAGCGGGGGGGCCTACGAGCAGTACTTC.

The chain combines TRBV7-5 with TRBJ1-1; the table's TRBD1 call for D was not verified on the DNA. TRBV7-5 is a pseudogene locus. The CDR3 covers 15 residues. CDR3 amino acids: CVRSLGTGNHTEAFF. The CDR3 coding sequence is TGTGTCAGAAGCTTAGGGACAGGGAACCACACTGAAGCTTTCTTT.

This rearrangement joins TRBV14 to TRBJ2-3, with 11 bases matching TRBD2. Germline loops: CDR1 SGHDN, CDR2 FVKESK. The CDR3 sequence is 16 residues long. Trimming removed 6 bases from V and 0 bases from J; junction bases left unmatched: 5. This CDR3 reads CASRPLAGGSTDTQYF. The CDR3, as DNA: TGTGCCAGCAGACCATTAGCGGGGGGGAGCACAGATACGCAGTATTTT.

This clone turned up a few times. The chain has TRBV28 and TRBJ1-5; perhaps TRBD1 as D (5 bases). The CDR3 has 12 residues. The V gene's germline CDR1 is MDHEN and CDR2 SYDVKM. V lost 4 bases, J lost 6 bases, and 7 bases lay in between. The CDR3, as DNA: TGTGCCAGCAGTTCAGGGAGTCAGCCCCAGCATTTT. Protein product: CASSSGSQPQHF.

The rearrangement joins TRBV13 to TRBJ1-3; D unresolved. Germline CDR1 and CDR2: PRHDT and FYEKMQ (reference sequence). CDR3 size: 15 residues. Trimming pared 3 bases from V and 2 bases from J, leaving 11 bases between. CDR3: CASSFAGGAGNTIYF. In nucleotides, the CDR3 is TGTGCCAGCAGCTTTGCGGGAGGAGCTGGAAACACCATATATTTT.